The 23 T cell receptor beta chains below all came from one sample that was sequenced in a study of identical twins. TCRdb re-called the 5' RACE reads with MiXCR, one entry per CDR3 protein. The repertoire consists of roughly 1,500,000 distinct CDR3 sequences, with around 29% occurring once and the leading ten covering 0.25% to 0.3%. The sequencing input was cord blood. The receptors derive from a newborn girl in good health.

The rearrangement links TRBV6-1 to TRBJ1-3, with D perhaps matching TRBD1 (5 bases). V was clipped by 4 bases and J by 0 bases, with 22 bases between them. Germline assignment: CDR1 MNHNS and CDR2 SASEGT. This CDR3 has 19 residues. The CDR3 spells CASSGIPSLGRISGNTIYF. CDR3 sequence (DNA): TGTGCCAGCAGTGGAATTCCCAGCTTGGGACGGATCTCTGGAAACACCATATATTTT.

This clonotype was detected many times. This chain links TRBV4-2 with TRBJ2-1, with 8 bases fitting TRBD2. There are 15 residues in the CDR3. V dropped 2 bases and J dropped 4; count of bases not matched to a gene: 4. In germline, CDR1 is LGHNA, CDR2 YNFKEQ. The CDR3 is CASSQSSGGYNEQFF. DNA of the CDR3: TGTGCCAGCAGCCAATCGAGCGGGGGTTACAATGAGCAGTTCTTC.

This clonotype came up a few times. Here the CDR3 reads CASSFVGTVLYTGELFF. The CDR3 region has the DNA TGTGCCAGCAGCTTTGTTGGGACAGTCCTTTACACCGGGGAGCTGTTTTTT. The genes are TRBV7-2 and TRBJ2-2; 7 bases are a match to TRBD1. V lost 3 bases to trimming and J lost 3 bases; unmatched junction nucleotides: 10. Germline-derived CDR1 and CDR2 are SGHTA and FQGNSA. The CDR3 has 17 amino acids.

Only one count was recorded for this clonotype. Germline and junction disagree at one end, which may indicate a read error. This chain links TRBV16 with TRBJ1-6; tentative D call: TRBD1 (6 bases). Germline CDR1 and CDR2: KGHSY and FQNENV. The CDR3 spans 16 residues. The CDR3 DNA reads as TGTGCCAGCAACCAATCGCAGGGACACTATAATTCACCCCTCCACTTT. Translating it yields CASNQSQGHYNSPLHF.

The chain is built from TRBV5-6 and TRBJ1-2; the D is unclear. With 5 bases removed from V and 7 bases from J, the gap between germline ends came to 15 bases. Per the germline V gene, CDR1 is SGHDT and CDR2 is YYEEEE. The CDR3 has 13 amino acids. The CDR3 here is CASRSSRFGGYTF. The CDR3 coding sequence is TGTGCCAGCAGGTCATCCCGATTCGGTGGCTACACCTTC.

The chain combines TRBV7-6 with TRBJ1-6, with a possible D match to TRBD1 (6 bases). Germline V gene sequence: CDR1 SGHVS, CDR2 FNYEAQ. This CDR3 is built from 14 residues. V lost 3 bases to trimming and J lost 7 bases, with 10 bases between them. CDR3 DNA sequence: TGTGCCAGCAGCTTTGCCGGGACAAATTCACCCCTCCACTTT. It is translated as CASSFAGTNSPLHF.

This clonotype was seen only a few times. The rearrangement links TRBV7-9 to TRBJ2-3, with D maybe TRBD2 (6 bases). CDR3 length: 15 residues. Trimming removed 1 base at V and 3 bases at J, with 11 bases between. Germline CDR1 reads SEHNR; CDR2 reads FQNEAQ (reference sequence). The CDR3 region is CASSLEGRRTDTQYF. CDR3 nucleotide sequence: TGTGCCAGCAGCTTAGAAGGGAGGCGGACAGATACGCAGTATTTT.

The V gene is TRBV7-2, the J gene TRBJ2-2, with TRBD2 matching over 7 bases. Trimming took 0 bases from V and 6 from J; bases not matched to a gene: 4. Germline CDR1 reads SGHTA; CDR2 reads FQGNSA. The CDR3 extends over 15 amino acids. CDR3 residues: CASSLALADAGELFF. Written as DNA, the CDR3 is TGTGCCAGCAGCTTAGCTCTAGCGGACGCCGGGGAGCTGTTTTTT.

This clonotype has a handful of counts. The CDR3 protein is CASSTKKRDGYGYTF. CDR3 bases: TGTGCCAGCAGCACAAAAAAAAGGGACGGGTATGGCTACACCTTC. V gene TRBV21-1 combines with J gene TRBJ1-2; the DNA was not used to check the table's D call, TRBD1. TRBV21-1 has pseudogene status. This CDR3 region has 15 residues.

As concerns this clonotype: A read error may produce the germline difference seen at one junction end. This chain uses TRBV6-2 or TRBV6-3 with TRBJ2-1; 9 nucleotides agree with TRBD2. Germline V gene data show CDR1 as MNHEY and CDR2 as SVGEGT. This CDR3 spans 15 amino acids. The CDR3 loop is CTSSYKPGTSFEQFF. The CDR3 region has the DNA TGTACCAGCAGTTACAAACCCGGGACTAGCTTTGAGCAGTTCTTC.

Remarks on this clonotype: This sequence may be a read error, since a much larger clone differs from it by one base. This sequence joins TRBV5-1 and TRBJ2-1; TRBD2 aligns across 12 bases. This CDR3 is built from 15 residues. Germline CDR1 and CDR2: SGHRS and YFSETQ. CDR3: CAGSLLGLAGNEQFF. The CDR3 bases are TGCGCCGGCAGCTTGCTCGGACTAGCGGGAAATGAGCAGTTCTTC.

The genes are TRBV6-5 and TRBJ1-5; D unclear. V was pared by 1 base and J by 6 bases, with 7 bases between. The CDR3 runs to 13 residues. CDR1 and CDR2 (germline): MNHEY, SVGAGI. CDR3 nucleotides: TGTGCCAGCAGTTACTTTATGATTCAGCCCCAGCATTTT. As protein: CASSYFMIQPQHF.

The chain joins TRBV29-1 to TRBJ2-7; D gene ambiguous. Germline values: CDR1 SQVTM, CDR2 ANQGSEA. V gave up 4 bases and J gave up 3 bases, with 7 bases separating them. The CDR3 sequence is 11 residues long. Here the CDR3 reads CSVGRYYEQYF. In DNA form, the CDR3 reads TGCAGCGTTGGGCGGTACTACGAGCAGTACTTC.

This clonotype occurred a few times. The gene calls are TRBV7-2 and TRBJ2-7; 7 bases are a match to TRBD2. CDR3 length: 16 residues. Trimming cost V 3 bases and J 2 bases; bases outside gene matches: 10. The V gene's germline CDR1 is SGHTA and CDR2 FQGNSA. The CDR3 reads CASSFLLLAGAYEQYF. CDR3 DNA sequence: TGTGCCAGCAGCTTTTTACTCCTCGCGGGAGCCTACGAGCAGTACTTC.

This chain uses TRBV20-1 with TRBJ1-2; 8 positions agree with TRBD1. Germline assignment: CDR1 DFQATT and CDR2 SNEGSKA (reference sequence). This CDR3 has 15 amino acids. The J segment lost 6 bases and the V segment lost 0 bases, leaving 9 bases of the junction unmatched. The CDR3 DNA reads as TGCAGTGCTAGAGATCCGGCCAGGGGGCCACATGGCTACACCTTC. Protein product: CSARDPARGPHGYTF.

On this clonotype itself: A read error may account for a junction end that differs from germline. The V call is TRBV7-9, the J call TRBJ2-1, with no clear D. The CDR3 spans 17 residues. From germline, CDR1 is SEHNR and CDR2 FQNEAQ (reference sequence). CDR3 protein: CASSLALARDSHNEQFF. CDR3 bases: TGTGCCAGCAGCTTAGCGCTGGCGAGAGACTCCCACAATGAGCAGTTCTTC. The full variable domain, in which reference TRBV7-9 and TRBJ2-1 provide the parts outside the CDR3, is DTGVSQNPRHKITKRGQNVTFRCDPISEHNRLYWYRQTLGQGPEFLTYFQNEAQLEKSRLLSDRFSAERPKGSFSTLEIQRTEQGDSAMYLCASSLALARDSHNEQFFGPGTRLTVL.

The V gene is TRBV6-1, the J gene TRBJ1-5; D gene unclear. Deletions cut 2 bases from V and 0 bases from J, with 11 bases between. CDR3 size: 16 residues. The germline V gene encodes CDR1 MNHNS and CDR2 SASEGT. DNA for the CDR3: TGTGCCAGCAGTGAATCGTTTAGGGCTAGCAATCAGCCCCAGCATTTT. Its translation: CASSESFRASNQPQHF.

There are a few counts of this clonotype. The rearrangement joins TRBV12-3 or TRBV12-4 to TRBJ1-5; D possibly corresponds to TRBD1 (5 bases). V lost 7 bases to trimming and J lost 5 bases, with 15 bases between them. This CDR3 region has 14 residues. CDR3 nucleotides: TGTGCCAGCACCCCGTCAGGGAAGCATCAGCCCCAGCATTTT. Its protein product is CASTPSGKHQPQHF.

J is TRBJ1-1 and V is TRBV15; D unclear. CDR3 length equals 15 residues. V lost 1 base, J lost 1 base, and 10 bases lay in between. Germline-derived CDR1 and CDR2 are LNHNV and YYDKDF (reference sequence). CDR3 residues: CATSRVLTRNTEAFF. The CDR3 coding sequence is TGTGCCACCAGCAGAGTCCTCACCAGGAACACTGAAGCTTTCTTT.

The chain carries TRBV20-1 and TRBJ1-6; 9 positions match TRBD1. This CDR3 region has 13 residues. Germline CDR1 DFQATT, CDR2 SNEGSKA (reference sequence). V was pared by 4 bases and J by 7 bases, with 2 bases of the junction left unmatched. The CDR3 bases are TGCAGTGCTAATACAGGGGGCAATTCACCCCTCCACTTT. Translation gives CSANTGGNSPLHF.

This chain uses TRBV10-3 with TRBJ2-2, with no clear D. The CDR3 totals 15 residues. V lost 1 base to trimming and J lost 0 bases, with 6 bases between them. Germline loops: CDR1 ENHRY, CDR2 SYGVKD. CDR3 DNA: TGTGCCATCAGTGAGTTTAGTACGAACACCGGGGAGCTGTTTTTT. Its protein product is CAISEFSTNTGELFF.

With respect to this clonotype: A much larger clone differs from this one at a single base, so this may be a read error. This chain uses TRBV27 with TRBJ2-5; maybe TRBD1 (5 bases). Per germline, CDR1 MNHEY and CDR2 SMNVEV (reference sequence). The V end was cut by 7 bases, the J end by 11 bases, with 23 bases between. The CDR3 length is 14 residues. The chain's CDR3 is CASKGQGSYNEQYF. CDR3 DNA sequence: TGTGCCAGCAAGGGGCAGGGTTCCTACAATGAGCAGTACTTC.

The chain couples TRBV11-1 to TRBJ2-1; 11 nucleotides align to TRBD2. The CDR3 has 16 residues. V dropped 4 bases and J dropped 7; count of bases not matched to a gene: 9. From germline, CDR1 is SGHAT and CDR2 FQDESV (reference sequence). The DNA of the CDR3 is TGTGCCAGCAGCTCTGATAGCGGGGGGGCCCTAAATGAGCAGTTCTTC. Translated: CASSSDSGGALNEQFF. The full variable domain, rest sourced from reference TRBV11-1 and TRBJ2-1, is EAEVAQSPRYKITEKSQAVAFWCDPISGHATLYWYRQILGQGPELLVQFQDESVVDDSQLPKDRFSAERLKGVDSTLKIQPAELGDSAMYLCASSSDSGGALNEQFFGPGTRLTVL.